This entry lists 9 T cell receptor beta chains sequenced from one sample in a study of cytomegalovirus exposure and HLA in healthy donors. The PCR was carried out with 60 Vbeta primers and 13 Jbeta primers. This table comes from immunoSEQ multiplex PCR, and its TCRdb copy is limited to in-frame clones, with some not included. The sample includes roughly 30,000 clones. Sequencing was performed on PBMCs. The receptors stem from a female donor in good health and CMV-seronegative.

Judged by frequency, this clone is medium-sized. The rearrangement uses TRBV4-2 and TRBJ2-7; weak D call: TRBD2 (6 bases). Trimming left V 0 bases short and J 4 bases short, with 13 bases between. The CDR3 is 15 residues long. Germline V gene data show CDR1 as LGHNA and CDR2 as YNFKEQ. The CDR3 DNA sequence: TGTGCCAGCAGCCAAGAGCTAGCGACTTCGTACGAGCAGTACTTC. This gives the protein CASSQELATSYEQYF.

The rearrangement links TRBV7-9 to TRBJ2-5; no definite D call. Trimming took 2 bases from V and 2 from J, leaving 6 bases between them. The germline V gene has CDR1 SEHNR and CDR2 FQNEAQ (reference sequence). This CDR3 is 13 amino acids long. This CDR3 reads CASSLFYQETQYF. The CDR3 nucleotides read TGTGCCAGCAGCTTATTCTATCAAGAGACCCAGTACTTC.

V is TRBV19 and J is TRBJ1-1, with 8 bases that match TRBD1. Germline V lookup: CDR1 LNHDA, CDR2 SQIVND (reference sequence). The CDR3 has 13 residues. Unmatched junction bases numbered 3, after V lost 5 bases and J lost 4 bases. The CDR3 sequence: CASSAGTGTEAFF. The DNA of the CDR3 is TGTGCCAGTAGTGCCGGGACAGGCACTGAAGCTTTCTTT.

The chain's CDR3 is CASGLAAGGTEAFF. The CDR3 DNA reads as TGTGCTAGTGGTTTGGCCGCGGGGGGCACTGAAGCTTTCTTT. This chain joins TRBV12-5 and TRBJ1-1, with D possibly TRBD1 on 5 matching bases. The CDR3 length is 14 residues. The V end lost 1 base, the J end lost 4 bases, and 10 bases lay between the germline ends. The germline V gene has CDR1 LGHNT and CDR2 FRNRAP.

The gene calls are TRBV6-6 and TRBJ2-7; the match to TRBD1 covers 7 bases. CDR3 length equals 15 residues. V lost 6 bases, J lost 2 bases, and 10 bases stayed unmatched. CDR1 is MNHNY, CDR2 SVGAGI, per germline (reference sequence). The CDR3 DNA is TGTGCCAGCAGACAACAGGGGCTGAAACCCTACGAGCAGTACTTC. Its translation is CASRQQGLKPYEQYF.

The V and J genes are TRBV7-3 and TRBJ2-3, with a weak D call TRBD2 (6 bases). The CDR3 extends over 14 amino acids. CDR1 is SGHTA, CDR2 FQGTGA, per germline. The germline V and J ends were trimmed by 1 base and 2 bases, with 7 bases remaining between them. CDR3 protein: CASSLRGVTDTQYF. In DNA, the CDR3 is TGTGCCAGCAGCTTAAGGGGGGTCACAGATACGCAGTATTTT.

The rearrangement uses TRBV4-1 and TRBJ1-4; D gene unclear. The CDR3 covers 14 residues. Germline V gives CDR1 MGHRA, CDR2 YSYEKL. V lost 4 bases to trimming and J lost 7 bases, with 13 bases between them. In nucleotides, the CDR3 is TGCGCCAGCAGCCGGTTTTCCCGCGGTGAAAAACTGTTTTTT. It encodes CASSRFSRGEKLFF.

The rearrangement joins TRBV4-3 to TRBJ2-3, with 7 bases lining up with TRBD1. The CDR3 contains 15 residues. Germline trimming cut 4 bases from V and 0 bases from J; bases unmatched to any gene: 4. Germline assignment: CDR1 LGHNA and CDR2 YSLEER. The DNA of the CDR3 is TGCGCCAGCAGCCGGGACAGAGTTAGCACAGATACGCAGTATTTT. Its translation is CASSRDRVSTDTQYF.

The chain uses TRBV19 and TRBJ2-1, with a tentative D call TRBD2 (5 bases). Germline V CDR1 and CDR2: LNHDA, SQIVND (reference sequence). Trimming stripped 3 bases from V and 4 bases from J, with 7 bases between. CDR3 length equals 13 residues. The CDR3 coding sequence is TGTGCCAGTAGTATCGGCGGGTACAATGAGCAGTTCTTC. Translating it yields CASSIGGYNEQFF. Combining the CDR3 with reference TRBV19 and TRBJ2-1 gives the whole variable domain DGGITQSPKYLFRKEGQNVTLSCEQNLNHDAMYWYRQDPGQGLRLIYYSQIVNDFQKGDIAEGYSVSREKKESFPLTVTSAQKNPTAFYLCASSIGGYNEQFFGPGTRLTVL.